This TCR beta chain appears in the sequencing data of a study of T cell changes during pregnancy in multiple sclerosis. The repertoire was sequenced with immunoSEQ multiplex PCR; TCRdb's copy has only in-frame clones and lacks some. Here the sample spans 75,000 to 95,000 clones, around 93% being singletons. Sequenced here: peripheral blood, sampled before pregnancy. This receptor was identified in a female donor with multiple sclerosis, enrolled in a pregnancy study.

As DNA, the CDR3 is TGTGCCTGGAGGTTAATAACCGGGACAGGGCCGGGGACCCAGTACTTC. Its translation is CAWRLITGTGPGTQYF. The chain couples TRBV30 to TRBJ2-5; 9 bases line up with TRBD1. The V gene end was trimmed by 3 bases and the J gene end by 7 bases; junction bases not matched to a gene: 15. The CDR3 has 16 residues. Germline V CDR1 and CDR2: GTSNPN, SVGIG (reference sequence).